The T cell receptor beta chain described here comes from a study of blood T cells in healthy people across ages. Regarding the study as a whole: Diversity estimates drawn from one million T cells were deemed underestimates. Versus aged donors, long-lived donors had higher diversity and more naive CD4+ cells.

The authors ran a second PCR of about 6 to 11 cycles using a sample-barcoded 5' primer and a J-beta primer mix. One entry per CDR3 protein results from TCRdb running MiXCR on the 5' RACE reads. The sample carries about 1.8 million distinct CDR3 sequences, 40% to 55% recorded once. Drawing of peripheral blood yielded about 10 milliliters from each donor. Each sample used at least 7 million PBMCs. Germline V gene lookup returns CDR1 MGHDK and CDR2 SYGVNS. V gave up 5 bases and J gave up 10 bases; unmatched junction bases: 7. The CDR3 has 12 amino acids. On this clonotype itself: Its cognate antigen is unknown.

This TCR derives from a woman aged 40 to 50 in good health. Sequencing was performed on blood. The chain has TRBV25-1 and TRBJ1-2, with 7 bases matching TRBD1. The CDR3: CASSIGGTVYTF. The CDR3 DNA sequence: TGTGCCAGCAGTATAGGGGGCACGGTCTACACCTTC.